This record concerns one T cell receptor beta chain sequence. Sequenced by immunoSEQ multiplex PCR; TCRdb stores in-frame clones only, minus some. Among about 200,000 clones listed, about 85% were seen once. The sample originates from a study of blood T cell repertoires in COVID-19. Study members were between about 18 and 89 years old and lived in 20 to 30 US regions. V lost 5 bases and J 6 bases, leaving 17 bases between the germline ends. This CDR3 is 15 amino acids long. Per the germline V gene, CDR1 is SGHVS and CDR2 is FQNEAQ. The receptor was isolated from a man aged 40-55 years who had recovered from COVID-19. Sequenced sample: PBMCs or T cells enriched from blood (not recorded which). This rearrangement joins TRBV7-8 to TRBJ2-1; possibly TRBD1 for D (7 bases). The DNA for the CDR3 is TGTGCCAGCAGCCAGAAGGAGGGACAGTTCAATGAGCAGTTCTTC. Translating it yields CASSQKEGQFNEQFF.